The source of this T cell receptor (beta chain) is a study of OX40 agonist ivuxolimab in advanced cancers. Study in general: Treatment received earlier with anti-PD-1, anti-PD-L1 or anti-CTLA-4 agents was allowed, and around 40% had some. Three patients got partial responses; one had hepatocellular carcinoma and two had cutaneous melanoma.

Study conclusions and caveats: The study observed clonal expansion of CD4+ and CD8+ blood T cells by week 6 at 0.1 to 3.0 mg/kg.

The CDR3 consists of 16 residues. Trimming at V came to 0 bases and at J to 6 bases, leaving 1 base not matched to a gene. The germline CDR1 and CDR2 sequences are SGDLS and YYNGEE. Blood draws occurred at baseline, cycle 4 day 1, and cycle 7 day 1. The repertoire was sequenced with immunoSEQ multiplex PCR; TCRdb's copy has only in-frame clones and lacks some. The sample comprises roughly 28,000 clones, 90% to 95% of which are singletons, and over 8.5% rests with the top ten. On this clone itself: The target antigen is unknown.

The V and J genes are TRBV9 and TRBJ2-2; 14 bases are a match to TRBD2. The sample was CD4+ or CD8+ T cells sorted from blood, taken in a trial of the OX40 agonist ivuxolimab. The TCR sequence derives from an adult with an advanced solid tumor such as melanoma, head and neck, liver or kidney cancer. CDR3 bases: TGTGCCAGCAGCGTAGCGACTAGCGGGAGGGCCGGGGAGCTGTTTTTT. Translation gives CASSVATSGRAGELFF.